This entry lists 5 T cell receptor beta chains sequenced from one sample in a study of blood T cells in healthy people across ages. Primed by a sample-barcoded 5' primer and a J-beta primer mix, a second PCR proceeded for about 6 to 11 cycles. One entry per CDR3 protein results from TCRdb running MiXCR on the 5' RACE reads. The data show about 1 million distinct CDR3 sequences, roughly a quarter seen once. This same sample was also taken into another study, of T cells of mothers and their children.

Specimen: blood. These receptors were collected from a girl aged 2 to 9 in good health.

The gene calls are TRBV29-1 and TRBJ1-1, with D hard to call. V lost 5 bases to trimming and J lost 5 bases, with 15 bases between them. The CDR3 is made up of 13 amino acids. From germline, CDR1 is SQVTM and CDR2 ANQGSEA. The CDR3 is CSVKRVLGTEAFF. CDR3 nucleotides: TGCAGCGTTAAGCGGGTCTTGGGGACTGAAGCTTTCTTT.

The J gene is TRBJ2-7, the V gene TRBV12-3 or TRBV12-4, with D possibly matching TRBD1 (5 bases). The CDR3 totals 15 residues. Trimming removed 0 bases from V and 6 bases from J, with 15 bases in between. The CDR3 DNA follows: TGTGCCAGCAGTTTAGCGACAAGGACACAAGGCGAGCAGTACTTC. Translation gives CASSLATRTQGEQYF.

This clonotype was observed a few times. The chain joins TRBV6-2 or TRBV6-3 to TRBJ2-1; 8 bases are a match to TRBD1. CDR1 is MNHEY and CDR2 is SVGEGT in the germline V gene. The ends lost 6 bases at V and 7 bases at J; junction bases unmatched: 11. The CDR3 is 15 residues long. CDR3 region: CASSLAGQGVNEQFF. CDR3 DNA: TGTGCCAGCAGCCTAGCCGGACAGGGCGTGAATGAGCAGTTCTTC.

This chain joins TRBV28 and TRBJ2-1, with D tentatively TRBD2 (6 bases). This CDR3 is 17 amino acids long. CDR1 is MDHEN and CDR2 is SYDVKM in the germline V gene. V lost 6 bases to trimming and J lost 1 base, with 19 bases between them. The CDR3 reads CASRLGALAVSYNEQFF. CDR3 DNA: TGTGCCAGCAGACTTGGGGCACTAGCTGTTTCCTACAATGAGCAGTTCTTC.

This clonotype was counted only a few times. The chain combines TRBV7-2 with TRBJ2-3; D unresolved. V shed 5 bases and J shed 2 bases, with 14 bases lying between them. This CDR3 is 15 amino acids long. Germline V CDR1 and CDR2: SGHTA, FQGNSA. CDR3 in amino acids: CASSPRPLNTDTQYF. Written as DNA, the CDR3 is TGTGCCAGCAGCCCACGCCCTCTTAACACAGATACGCAGTATTTT.